This is a list of T cell receptor beta chains from one sample in a study of blood T cell repertoires in COVID-19. Measured with immunoSEQ multiplex PCR; TCRdb has only the in-frame clones, and not every one. The table shows 250,000 to 350,000 clones, with roughly 88% occurring only once. Input material: PBMCs or T cells enriched from blood (not recorded which). The receptors originated from a woman in her 30s who had recovered from COVID-19. The conserved cysteine and the conserved F or W are not part of the CDR3 here. Fields, in order: clone size, J gene, D gene, V gene, CDR3 protein. A D gene is named only where the DNA matches it firmly. The listing skips clone size in some rows; elsewhere it reads once, few, many or a size class.

>-|TRBJ2-3|-|TRBV15
ATSRPLEGDTQY
>-|TRBJ2-3|TRBD1|TRBV27
ASSSRYRDRDSDTQY
>-|TRBJ2-2|-|TRBV7-9
ASRSTGFDTGELF
>-|TRBJ2-1|-|TRBV20-1
SGRGAGEQF
>-|TRBJ1-6|TRBD1|TRBV9
ASSARDRGNSPLH
>few|TRBJ1-4|TRBD1|TRBV6-5
ASTPGQGYEKLF
>-|TRBJ1-1|-|TRBV6-5
ASSPRGDTEAF
>-|TRBJ2-1|-|TRBV4-1
ASSQLLGGGPYNEQF
>-|TRBJ2-6|TRBD1|TRBV19
ASSLTGTVNSGANVLT
>-|TRBJ2-2|TRBD1|TRBV11-2
ASSSLGQEFTGELF
>-|TRBJ2-3|TRBD2|TRBV5-4
ASSLGAGGPTDTQY
>few|TRBJ1-2|-|TRBV28
ASSRIGGALDPYT
>-|TRBJ2-3|-|TRBV18
ASSPSPRVFTDTQY
>-|TRBJ2-7|-|TRBV27
ASGPYEQY